Sequencing of this T cell receptor beta chain was carried out in a study of beta chain features in type 1 diabetes (dated by TCRdb to between 2017 and 2018). About the study as a whole: Mean age, gender distribution, total cell number and subset yield did not differ between patients and healthy donors. A total of some 100,000,000 sorted cells were examined across all samples, and the number of cells per subset was strongly correlated with RNA yield. In the study, TCRB repertoires of sorted circulating CD4+ T cell subsets from recently diagnosed type 1 diabetes patients were compared with those of matched healthy donors. Regulatory and stem cell-like memory subsets were obtained from only 8 patients and roughly 8 healthy donors, while naive and central memory subsets were obtained from all 30 or so donors. Overall results and qualifications from the work: At VDJ recombination sites, patients with type 1 diabetes made fewer insertions and deleted more nucleotides, a pattern implying thymic rearrangement abnormalities. Type 1 diabetes patients showed a moderate but significant shortening of TCRB CDR3 length in all four CD4+ subsets. Naive, central memory and regulatory TCRB repertoires appeared to be more alike among patients than among healthy donors. Sequencing cDNA rather than genomic DNA could over-represent highly expressing activated cells, although activation and CD3 levels did not differ between groups. Because the HLA sub-analyses included only small numbers of individuals, any influence of HLA type on TCRB rearrangement was left unresolved. PCR may preferentially amplify shorter templates, but because patient and control samples were amplified and corrected together, any resulting skew would affect both groups equally.

Relative to germline, V is 0 bases shorter and J is 8 bases shorter, with 11 bases between their ends. For CDR1 and CDR2, the germline V gene lists MNHNS and SASEGT. The CDR3 has 14 amino acids, counting the end cysteine and phenylalanine. The kept DNA is CDR3 alone, 42 bases in frame from the first base. The entire amount of isolated RNA was reverse transcribed using the High Capacity cDNA Reverse Transcription Kit, so the sequenced TCRB transcripts were expressed ones. Naive, central memory and regulatory T cell samples underwent deep immunoSEQ sequencing, averaging roughly 3.5 million total reads per sample. After sorted cells were lysed in RLT buffer, RNA was extracted with DNase-treated RNeasy Micro or Mini kits, with the choice depending on cell number. Each cell subset was processed separately to prevent cross-contamination, with patient and healthy donor samples processed together. The immunoSEQ multiplex PCR was used to amplify TCRB sequences from cDNA, yielding 87-bp fragments that span the CDR3 region. Amplicons were sequenced on the Illumina HiSeq platform. The original methods were these. Synthetic template baselines were used to correct PCR bias computationally, reads within Hamming distance 2 were collapsed together, and singletons that could not be merged were discarded. Reads were aligned against IMGT so that V, D and J genes, CDR3 length and insertions or deletions at six rearrangement sites could be assigned. Within each subset, clonotype counts were normalized to sorted cell number, and only after that were true diversity and Gini coefficients computed with the tcR R package. The overlap coefficient, calculated on TCRB nucleotide sequences, was used to quantify repertoire sharing. As a proxy for the pre-selection repertoire, out-of-frame TCRB sequences from naive cells were analyzed. This is the immuneACCESS table as TCRdb keeps it, with only in-frame sequences that have V and J called. A part of the clones is gone; compared with another copy, unresolved V genes explain less than half, and the rest is unexplained. The V and J calls and clone size were taken over from that table, and D and trimming were inferred from the DNA. Counted in this sample were 300,000 to 350,000 clones; roughly 21% of them appeared once. The top ten clonotypes cover around 0.044% of the sample.

This clone was observed a few times. Its antigen remains unidentified. Base qualities were left out, and no much larger clone turns up one base away. From each donor, a single peripheral blood sample of about 120 mL on average was drawn into heparinised tubes. A BD FACSAria II was used to sort naive, central memory, regulatory and stem cell-like memory CD4+ T cells with a panel that included CD45RO, CCR7, CD25, CD127, CD95 and CD27. Every sorted population had a purity above 95%. PBMCs were isolated right away by Lymphoprep density gradient centrifugation and were stained directly, without culture. Samples were stained and sorted in pairs, with one healthy donor and one patient per experiment, so that batch effects were minimized.

The sequencing sample was made of naive CD4+ T cells from blood. The sample's cell subset or site label, decoded: true naive CD4+ T cells. The TCR originated in a young woman in good health. Recombination joined TRBV6-1 with TRBJ2-4; TRBD2 is a weak D gene call, 5 bases matching. The DNA sequence is given as TGTGCCAGCAGTGAAGCGCGAGTGAGGGACATTCAGTACTTC. It codes for CASSEARVRDIQYF.